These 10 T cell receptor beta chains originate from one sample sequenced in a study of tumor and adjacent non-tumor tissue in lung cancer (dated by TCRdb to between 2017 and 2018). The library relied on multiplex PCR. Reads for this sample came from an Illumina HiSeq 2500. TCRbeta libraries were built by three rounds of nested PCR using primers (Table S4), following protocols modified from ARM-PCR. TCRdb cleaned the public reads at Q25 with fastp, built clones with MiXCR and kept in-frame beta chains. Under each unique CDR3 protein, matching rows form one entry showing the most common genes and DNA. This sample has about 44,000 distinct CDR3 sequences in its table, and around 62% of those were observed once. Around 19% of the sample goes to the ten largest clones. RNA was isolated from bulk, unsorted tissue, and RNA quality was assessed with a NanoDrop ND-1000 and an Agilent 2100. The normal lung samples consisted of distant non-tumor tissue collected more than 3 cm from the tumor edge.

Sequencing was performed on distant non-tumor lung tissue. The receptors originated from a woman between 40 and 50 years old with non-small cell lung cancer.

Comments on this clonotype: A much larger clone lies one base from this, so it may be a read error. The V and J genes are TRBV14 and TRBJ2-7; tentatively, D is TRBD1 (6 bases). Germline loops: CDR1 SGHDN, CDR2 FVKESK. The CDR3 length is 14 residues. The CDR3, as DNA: TGTGCCAGCATCCAAGAGAGGACAGCCCGAGAGCAGTACTTC. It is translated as CASIQERTAREQYF.

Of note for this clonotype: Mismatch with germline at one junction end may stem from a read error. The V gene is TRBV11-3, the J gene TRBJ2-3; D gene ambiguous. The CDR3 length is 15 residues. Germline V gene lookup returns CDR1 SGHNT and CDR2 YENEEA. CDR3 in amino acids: CVSSLESVDTDTQYF. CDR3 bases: TGTGTCAGCAGCTTAGAATCCGTTGACACAGATACGCAGTATTTT.

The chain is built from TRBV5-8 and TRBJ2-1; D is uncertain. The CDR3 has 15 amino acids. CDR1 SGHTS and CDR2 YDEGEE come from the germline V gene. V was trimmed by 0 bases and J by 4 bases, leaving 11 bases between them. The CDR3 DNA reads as TGTGCCAGCAGCTTGGGCAGTGCCGAATACAATGAGCAGTTCTTC. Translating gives CASSLGSAEYNEQFF.

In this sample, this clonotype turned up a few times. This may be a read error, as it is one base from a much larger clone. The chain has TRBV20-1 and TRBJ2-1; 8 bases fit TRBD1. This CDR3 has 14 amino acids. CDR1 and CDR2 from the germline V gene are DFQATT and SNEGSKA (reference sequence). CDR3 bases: TGCAGTGTCCAGACAGGGGTGTCCTACTATGAGCAGTTCTTC. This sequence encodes CSVQTGVSYYEQFF.

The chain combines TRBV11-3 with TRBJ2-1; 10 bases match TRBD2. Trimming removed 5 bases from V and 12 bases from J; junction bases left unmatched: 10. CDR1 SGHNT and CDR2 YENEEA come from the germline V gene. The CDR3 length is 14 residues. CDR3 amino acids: CASSRWLAGDGQFF. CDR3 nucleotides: TGTGCCAGCAGCCGATGGCTAGCGGGGGATGGGCAGTTCTTC.

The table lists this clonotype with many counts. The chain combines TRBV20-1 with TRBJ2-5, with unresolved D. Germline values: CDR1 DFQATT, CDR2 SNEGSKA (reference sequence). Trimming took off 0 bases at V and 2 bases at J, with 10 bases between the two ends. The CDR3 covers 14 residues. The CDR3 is CSARESKKQETQYF. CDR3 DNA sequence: TGCAGTGCTAGAGAGTCTAAGAAGCAAGAGACCCAGTACTTC.

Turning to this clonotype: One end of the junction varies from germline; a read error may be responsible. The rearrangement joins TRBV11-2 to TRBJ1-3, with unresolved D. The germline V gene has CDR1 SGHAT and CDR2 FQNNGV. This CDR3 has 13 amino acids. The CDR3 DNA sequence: TGTGCCAACAGCCGAACGTCCGTGAACACCATATATTTT. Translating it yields CANSRTSVNTIYF.

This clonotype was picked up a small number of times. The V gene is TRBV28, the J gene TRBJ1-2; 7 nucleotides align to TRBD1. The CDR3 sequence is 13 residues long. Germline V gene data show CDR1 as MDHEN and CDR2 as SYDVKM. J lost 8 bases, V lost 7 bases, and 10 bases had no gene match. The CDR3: CASTLGRGLGYTF. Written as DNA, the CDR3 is TGTGCCAGCACCCTGGGGAGGGGGCTCGGCTACACCTTC.

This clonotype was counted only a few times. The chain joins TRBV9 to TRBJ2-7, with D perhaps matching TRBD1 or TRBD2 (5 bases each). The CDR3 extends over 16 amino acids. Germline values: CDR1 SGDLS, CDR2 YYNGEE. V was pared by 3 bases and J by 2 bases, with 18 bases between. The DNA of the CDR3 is TGTGCCAGCAGCGCAGGGCGGGCTCTAGGACCCTACGAGCAGTACTTC. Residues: CASSAGRALGPYEQYF.

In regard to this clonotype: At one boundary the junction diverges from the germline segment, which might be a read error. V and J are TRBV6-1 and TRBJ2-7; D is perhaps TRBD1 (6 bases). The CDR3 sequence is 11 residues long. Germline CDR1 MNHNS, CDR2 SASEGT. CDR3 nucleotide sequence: TGTGCGTGCTGGGACAAGACAGTTGGAAACTTC. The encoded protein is CACWDKTVGNF.